Listed below are T cell receptor beta chains from one sample, sequenced in a study of blood T cell repertoires in COVID-19. Assay: immunoSEQ multiplex PCR; the TCRdb copy retains only in-frame clones and omits some. The sample lists about 130,000 clones; approximately 89% were seen once. The sample taken for sequencing was peripheral blood. Receptors originate from a man in his fifties with acute or convalescent COVID-19. CDR3s include the opening cysteine and the closing phenylalanine or tryptophan.

V,J,CDR3
TRBV3-1/TRBV3-2,TRBJ2-2,CASSQAGGPPGELFF
TRBV6-6,TRBJ1-4,CASSPREKLFF
TRBV7-9,TRBJ1-1,CASSFHSNTEAFF
TRBV3-1/TRBV3-2,TRBJ1-5,CASSLPMSGPQHF
TRBV10-3,TRBJ1-1,CAISESKGHRVAFF
TRBV7-9,TRBJ2-5,CASSSPRVQGSGTQYF
TRBV6-1,TRBJ2-5,CASSEALAGERETQYF
TRBV28,TRBJ1-2,CASSPHSYGYTF
TRBV5-1,TRBJ2-5,CASSLGDYLQETQYF
TRBV7-2,TRBJ2-1,CASSLVGTAYNEQFF
TRBV5-1,TRBJ2-1,CASSLGLDWSYNEQFF
TRBV14,TRBJ1-5,CASSPLGTNQPQHF
TRBV28,TRBJ2-5,CASSSRGGQSKETQYF
TRBV9,TRBJ2-2,CASSVEPLAGIYTGELFF
TRBV19,TRBJ1-1,CASTTGGTEAFF
TRBV19,TRBJ1-2,CASSPRDSVANYGYTF
TRBV28,TRBJ1-4,CASSTPGTGTEKLFF
TRBV10-3,TRBJ1-6,CAISEKEDSHSPLHF
TRBV6-5,TRBJ1-1,CASRLDRMNTEAFF
TRBV28,TRBJ2-3,CASRHTTGDYTDTQYF
TRBV18,TRBJ1-1,CASSPQGQNTEAFF
TRBV2,TRBJ2-3,CASSERSSGGPDTQYF
TRBV7-2,TRBJ2-3,CASSLLGDYTDTQYF
TRBV7-3,TRBJ1-2,CASSRLGQGGGYTF
TRBV7-2,TRBJ2-1,CASSFTGTLPYNEQFF
TRBV7-9,TRBJ2-3,CASSFRTSGRFTDTQYF
TRBV28,TRBJ1-2,CASSFEAYGYTF
TRBV19,TRBJ1-5,CASSADPPDRPISNQPQHF
TRBV11-2,TRBJ1-6,CASSSAVLGSPLHF
TRBV5-5,TRBJ1-6,CASSLDPGFNSPLHF
TRBV5-1,TRBJ1-2,CASSLEGVDGYTF
TRBV5-4,TRBJ2-1,CASSLGTGGGIYNEQFF
TRBV2,TRBJ1-5,CASNTGYQPQHF
TRBV30,TRBJ1-4,CAWTVGQGNEKLFF
TRBV6-5,TRBJ1-1,CASSYQQGLPSEAFF
TRBV28,TRBJ1-4,CASGSQGARKLFF
TRBV11-3,TRBJ2-3,CASSSSSGSPTDTQYF
TRBV2,TRBJ2-5,CASSETRETQYF
TRBV21-1,TRBJ1-1,CASSKAGGGAFF
TRBV3-1/TRBV3-2,TRBJ1-1,CASSSREGTEAFF
TRBV29-1,TRBJ1-5,CSVRDRGNQPQHF
TRBV20-1,TRBJ2-1,CSAYLNEQFF
TRBV11-2,TRBJ2-2,CASSGRQFANTGELFF
TRBV3-1/TRBV3-2,TRBJ1-1,CASTGGWTEAFF
TRBV5-1,TRBJ1-4,CASKYREGEKLFF
TRBV18,TRBJ2-5,CASSPSWASSETQYF
TRBV28,TRBJ1-6,CASSLGGARSPLHF
TRBV30,TRBJ1-3,CAWSVGGFFSGNTIYF
TRBV6-2/TRBV6-3,TRBJ2-7,CASSPRGLATYEQYF
TRBV25-1,TRBJ2-2,CASSEWRSLSHTGELFF
TRBV5-1,TRBJ1-1,CASSSSIRTGGVTEAFF
TRBV5-6,TRBJ2-2,CASSLWWQGNTGELFF
TRBV27,TRBJ2-3,CASSGGLASTDTQYF
TRBV6-5,TRBJ1-6,CASSYLGQGNSPLHF
TRBV5-1,TRBJ2-2,CASSFAGELFF
TRBV6-5,TRBJ1-1,CASSYGATGNTEAFF
TRBV7-2,TRBJ2-2,CASSLLGGTGELFF
TRBV29-1,TRBJ1-1,CSVEGTGGKLTEAFF
TRBV6-1,TRBJ2-7,CASSDRRGWDF